The clone carrying this T cell receptor beta chain was recorded many times. The antigen is unknown. The data were obtained in a study of T cells in Graves' hyperthyroidism and ophthalmopathy. Study-wide results and caveats: Classification by a 13 V-J model distinguished ophthalmopathy from stable hyperthyroidism. The model identified upcoming ophthalmopathy a median around 7.1 months ahead of onset.

Authors of the study amplified TCR beta CDR3 regions from RNA transcripts. TCR CDR3 underwent first-round RT-PCR with the HTBI primer set. TCRdb called the multiplex PCR reads again in MiXCR, with one record for every CDR3 protein. The table includes approximately 400,000 distinct CDR3 sequences, around 18% detected once. The authors obtained PBMCs from 10 ml of fresh peripheral blood. The length of the CDR3 is 14 residues. Germline CDR1 and CDR2: SNHLY and FYNNEI. V trimming: 10 bases; J trimming: 0 bases; junction bases outside the gene matches: 9. This chain links TRBV2 with TRBJ2-7, with 7 nucleotides matching TRBD1. This sequence was found in a man younger than 35 with Graves' ophthalmopathy. The sequenced sample consisted of blood. The CDR3 sequence: CANTKGQLSYEQYF. CDR3 coding DNA: TGTGCCAATACTAAGGGACAGCTCTCCTACGAGCAGTACTTC.